These 23 T cell receptor beta chains were sequenced from one sample in a study of CD8 T cells in ankylosing spondylitis. TCRdb reprocessed the 5' RACE reads with MiXCR, giving one entry per CDR3 protein. This repertoire shows some 30,000 distinct CDR3 sequences, roughly 6.8% found once; its top ten account for 10%. The sequencing sample was made of blood, either unsorted or a sorted T cell fraction (not recorded which). Source of these receptors: a male donor with ankylosing spondylitis or in good health (not recorded which).

V and J are TRBV7-9 and TRBJ2-1; 7 positions agree with TRBD2. This CDR3 region has 10 residues. The V segment lost 11 bases and the J segment 10 bases; nucleotides outside the gene matches: 5. Germline loops: CDR1 SEHNR, CDR2 FQNEAQ (reference sequence). CDR3 in DNA: TGTGCCGGGGGGGATTTCGAGCAGTTCTTC. This gives the protein CAGGDFEQFF.

The rearrangement links TRBV20-1 to TRBJ1-4; D remains unclear. The length of the CDR3 is 12 residues. Trimming cost V 3 bases and J 7 bases, with 9 bases left between them. Germline assignment: CDR1 DFQATT and CDR2 SNEGSKA (reference sequence). CDR3 residues: CSASGRGEKLFF. The CDR3 bases are TGCAGTGCTAGTGGCCGGGGTGAAAAACTGTTTTTT.

This clonotype was recorded many times. The V and J genes are TRBV12-3 or TRBV12-4 and TRBJ1-2, with a weak D call TRBD1 (6 bases). The CDR3 sequence is 16 residues long. Deletions cut 6 bases from V and 4 bases from J, with 21 bases between. The CDR3 nucleotides are TGTGCCAGCAGACCGGCCAATGGGGGCACTCGCTATGGCTACACCTTC. Encoded protein: CASRPANGGTRYGYTF.

This clonotype was detected ten times or more. The gene calls are TRBV6-4 and TRBJ2-3; D is possibly TRBD1 or TRBD2 (5 bases each). Trimming removed 6 bases at V and 6 bases at J, with 16 bases between. The germline V gene has CDR1 MRHNA and CDR2 SNTAGT. The CDR3 is 14 amino acids. The CDR3 region has the DNA TGTGCCAGCAGCACGGGACCCATCTCCGATACGCAGTATTTT. This codes for CASSTGPISDTQYF.

This clonotype has at least ten counts. The chain carries TRBV7-6 and TRBJ2-7, with 9 bases that match TRBD2. This CDR3 is built from 15 residues. J gave up 4 bases and V 2 bases, and 6 bases lay outside the gene matches. CDR1 is SGHVS and CDR2 is FNYEAQ in the germline V gene. The CDR3 DNA reads as TGTGCCAGCAGCTTACGTAGCGGGAGCTTGTACGAGCAGTACTTC. It specifies CASSLRSGSLYEQYF.

This clonotype was seen repeatedly, ten times or more. CDR3 nucleotide sequence: TGCGCCAGCAGCCCTGTCTCCGCGGGACGTGAGCAGTTCTTC. This encodes CASSPVSAGREQFF. The V and J genes are TRBV5-1 and TRBJ2-1; perhaps TRBD2 as D (6 bases). Looked up from germline, CDR1 is SGHRS and CDR2 is YFSETQ. The CDR3 totals 14 residues. V was clipped by 4 bases and J by 9 bases, with 17 bases between them.

There are many counts of this clonotype. This chain joins TRBV14 and TRBJ2-1; no clear D gene. The V gene's germline CDR1 is SGHDN and CDR2 FVKESK. V dropped 4 bases and J dropped 0 bases, with 7 bases sitting between them. This CDR3 spans 14 amino acids. The CDR3 sequence: CASSPWDSYNEQFF. The DNA for the CDR3 is TGTGCCAGCAGCCCCTGGGACTCCTACAATGAGCAGTTCTTC.

This clonotype was seen ten or more times. This rearrangement joins TRBV12-3 or TRBV12-4 to TRBJ1-1; D not resolved. The CDR3 is made up of 12 amino acids. Trimming removed 3 bases at V and 7 bases at J, with 9 bases between. DNA of the CDR3: TGTGCCAGCAGTTTCCTTCGGGATGAAGCTTTCTTT. Its protein product is CASSFLRDEAFF.

This clonotype was seen ten or more times. This chain connects TRBV20-1 to TRBJ1-2; D may be TRBD1 (5 bases). CDR3 length: 13 residues. The germline CDR1 and CDR2 sequences are DFQATT and SNEGSKA (reference sequence). The V end was cut by 0 bases, the J end by 4 bases, with 9 bases between. In nucleotides, the CDR3 is TGCAGTGCTAGAGAGAGACAGTCCTATGGCTACACCTTC. This encodes CSARERQSYGYTF.

This clonotype is labeled as medium-sized (0.01 to 0.1%). This rearrangement joins TRBV24-1 to TRBJ2-1; 8 bases fit TRBD2. The V segment lost 7 bases and the J segment 5 bases; nucleotides outside the gene matches: 6. Germline V lookup: CDR1 KGHDR, CDR2 SFDVKD. The CDR3 is 14 residues long. CDR3 loop: CATRSGLGDNEQFF. The CDR3 DNA reads TGTGCCACCAGATCGGGACTAGGAGACAATGAGCAGTTCTTC.

At least ten counts were recorded for this clonotype. The chain joins TRBV14 to TRBJ2-7, with 7 bases aligning to TRBD1. Germline V gene lookup returns CDR1 SGHDN and CDR2 FVKESK. V lost 7 bases, J lost 1 base, and 7 bases stayed unmatched. This CDR3 is 14 amino acids long. CDR3 DNA sequence: TGTGCCAGCAACAACAGGGGAAAGTCCTACGAGCAGTACTTC. Translated: CASNNRGKSYEQYF. Full variable domain (outside the CDR3, taken from reference TRBV14 and TRBJ2-7): EAGVTQFPSHSVIEKGQTVTLRCDPISGHDNLYWYRRVMGKEIKFLLHFVKESKQDESGMPNNRFLAERTGGTYSTLKVQPAELEDSGVYFCASNNRGKSYEQYFGPGTRLTVT.

At least ten counts were recorded for this clonotype. The V gene is TRBV6-1, the J gene TRBJ1-1; a weak D match, TRBD1 (6 bases). Germline V gene data show CDR1 as MNHNS and CDR2 as SASEGT. The germline V and J ends were trimmed by 7 bases and 6 bases, with 15 bases remaining between them. This CDR3 is 13 amino acids long. DNA of the CDR3: TGTGCCAGCAAGGAGTCCGGGGGCGCTGAAGCTTTCTTT. It yields the protein CASKESGGAEAFF.

This clonotype appeared many times. The V gene is TRBV5-1, the J gene TRBJ2-7, with 10 bases lining up with TRBD1. The CDR3 runs to 15 residues. J was trimmed by 5 bases and V by 5 bases; bases with no gene match: 10. Germline CDR1 and CDR2: SGHRS and YFSETQ. CDR3 in amino acids: CASSFRQGALDEQYF. CDR3 in DNA: TGCGCCAGCAGTTTCCGACAGGGGGCGCTTGACGAGCAGTACTTC.

Ten or more counts support this clonotype. The chain couples TRBV9 to TRBJ2-2; D uncertain. Trimming took off 3 bases at V and 0 bases at J, with 12 bases between the two ends. Germline-derived CDR1 and CDR2 are SGDLS and YYNGEE. The CDR3 is 16 residues long. For the CDR3, the DNA is TGTGCCAGCAGCGCTACCGCGACTGCGAACACCGGGGAGCTGTTTTTT. Translated: CASSATATANTGELFF.

This clonotype was detected only a few times. The chain couples TRBV6-4 to TRBJ1-1; D ambiguous. Germline V gene lookup returns CDR1 MRHNA and CDR2 SNTAGT. The CDR3 is 14 amino acids. Trimming took off 6 bases at V and 1 base at J, with 12 bases between the two ends. In DNA form, the CDR3 reads TGTGCCAGCAGCGACGTCGGTGGGAACACTGAAGCTTTCTTT. It encodes CASSDVGGNTEAFF.

The V gene is TRBV2, the J gene TRBJ2-5; weak D call: TRBD1 (6 bases). The CDR3 extends over 14 amino acids. The germline CDR1 and CDR2 sequences are SNHLY and FYNNEI. V was shortened by 5 bases and J by 5 bases, with 15 bases between the two germline ends. The DNA for the CDR3 is TGTGCCAGCAGTCTGGGGGCTGCTTGGGAGACCCAGTACTTC. This codes for CASSLGAAWETQYF.

The J gene is TRBJ2-3, the V gene TRBV20-1, with D possibly being TRBD1 (6 bases). In germline, CDR1 is DFQATT, CDR2 SNEGSKA (reference sequence). Trimming removed 3 bases from V and 5 bases from J, with 9 bases in between. This CDR3 region has 12 residues. The DNA for the CDR3 is TGCAGTGCTAGCAGGGGTGAAGATACGCAGTATTTT. It specifies CSASRGEDTQYF.

Only a few counts were recorded for this clonotype. This rearrangement joins TRBV4-2 to TRBJ1-4; TRBD1 might be the D (6 bases). Germline loops: CDR1 LGHNA, CDR2 YNFKEQ. CDR3 size: 14 residues. The ends were cut back, 4 bases at V and 8 bases at J, with 14 bases in the middle. CDR3 DNA sequence: TGTGCCAGCAGCCCGGCGGGGGCCCTAGAAAAACTGTTTTTT. Translated, it gives CASSPAGALEKLFF.

This clonotype was recorded many times. J is TRBJ2-2 and V is TRBV29-1; tentative D call: TRBD2 (6 bases). V was trimmed by 4 bases and J by 3 bases, leaving 9 bases between them. The CDR3 covers 13 residues. The germline V gene encodes CDR1 SQVTM and CDR2 ANQGSEA. CDR3 sequence (DNA): TGCAGCGTTGTAGGACTATACACCGGGGAGCTGTTTTTT. Translated, it gives CSVVGLYTGELFF.

The chain recombines TRBV3-1 with TRBJ1-4, with D maybe TRBD1 (6 bases). This CDR3 comprises 17 residues. CDR1 is LGHDT, CDR2 YNNKEL, per germline (reference sequence). With 11 bases removed from V and 8 bases from J, the gap between germline ends came to 30 bases. The CDR3 coding sequence is TGTGCCTCCTGCCCGTACCCTAAAGGACAGCGTGGCGAAAAACTGTTTTTT. This translates into CASCPYPKGQRGEKLFF.

This clonotype was seen at least ten times. V is TRBV3-1 and J is TRBJ2-7, with TRBD2 matching over 9 bases. Unmatched junction bases numbered 3, after V lost 4 bases and J lost 2 bases. CDR3 length equals 14 residues. Germline V CDR1 and CDR2: LGHDT, YNNKEL (reference sequence). The CDR3 protein is CASSPSGIAYEQYF. The CDR3 DNA follows: TGTGCCAGCAGCCCTAGCGGGATTGCCTACGAGCAGTACTTC.

The V and J genes are TRBV7-2 and TRBJ1-1, with D tentatively TRBD1 (5 bases). This CDR3 comprises 13 residues. Germline values: CDR1 SGHTA, CDR2 FQGNSA. V was cut by 0 bases and J by 8 bases, with 10 bases left in between. Here the CDR3 reads CASSLARNREAFF. The CDR3 bases are TGTGCCAGCAGCTTAGCGCGGAACAGGGAAGCTTTCTTT.

This clonotype has ten or more counts. The chain combines TRBV20-1 with TRBJ2-5; 7 bases agree with TRBD2. Germline trimming cut 8 bases from V and 2 bases from J; bases unmatched to any gene: 8. CDR1 and CDR2 from the germline V gene are DFQATT and SNEGSKA (reference sequence). This CDR3 region has 13 residues. The DNA for the CDR3 is TGCAGTCTTCGGGACTACCTACAAGAGACCCAGTACTTC. This gives the protein CSLRDYLQETQYF.